This is a list of T cell receptor beta chains from one sample in a study of cytomegalovirus exposure and HLA in healthy donors. Here immunoSEQ multiplex PCR was the method, and the copy in TCRdb shows in-frame clones only, minus some. The data show more than 75,000 clones, around 89% seen once. The specimen sequenced was PBMCs. The origin of the receptors is a man aged 18 to 30 in good health and CMV-seronegative. Each CDR3 is given with its conserved first and last residue. The D gene is left open where the match is weak. Only some rows state a clone size, as once, few, many or a class for expanded clones.

>TRBV27|TRBJ2-5|NA|NA
CASRPSGLKETQYF
TGTGCCAGCAGACCGAGCGGGTTGAAAGAGACCCAGTACTTC
>TRBV4-2|TRBJ1-4|NA|TRBD1
CASSEAGTGNEKLFF
TGTGCCAGCAGCGAAGCTGGGACAGGTAATGAAAAACTGTTTTTT
>TRBV23-1|TRBJ1-1|NA|NA
CASSQWEGRNEAFF
TGCGCCAGCAGTCAATGGGAAGGGAGAAATGAAGCTTTCTTT
>TRBV4-2|TRBJ2-3|few|TRBD2
CASSQGGKLAGGPDTQYF
TGTGCCAGCAGCCAAGGGGGGAAACTAGCGGGAGGGCCGGATACGCAGTATTTT
>TRBV28|TRBJ2-1|NA|TRBD2
CASLGGGSYNEQFF
TGTGCCAGCCTCGGGGGGGGCTCCTACAATGAGCAGTTCTTC
>TRBV5-4|TRBJ2-7|NA|TRBD2
CASSLTSGGPNEQYF
TGTGCCAGCAGCTTAACTAGCGGGGGTCCCAACGAGCAGTACTTC
>TRBV10-2|TRBJ2-7|NA|NA
CASSVASDSYEQYF
TGCGCCAGCAGTGTAGCTAGCGACTCCTACGAGCAGTACTTC
>TRBV28|TRBJ2-7|NA|NA
CASSPGTALEQYF
TGTGCCAGCAGTCCTGGGACTGCCCTCGAGCAGTACTTC
>TRBV29-1|TRBJ1-2|NA|TRBD1
CSARMGQGAVGYGYTF
TGCAGCGCACGAATGGGACAGGGGGCTGTGGGCTATGGCTACACCTTC
>TRBV19|TRBJ2-1|NA|TRBD2
CASSPKGTSGRARNEQFF
TGTGCCAGTAGCCCGAAGGGGACTAGCGGGAGGGCCCGGAATGAGCAGTTCTTC
>TRBV18|TRBJ2-2|NA|TRBD2
CASSPRGLTSGKSNTGELFF
TGTGCCAGCTCACCACGGGGTTTGACTAGCGGGAAATCGAACACCGGGGAGCTGTTTTTT
>TRBV5-1|TRBJ1-1|NA|TRBD1
CASSILSGTGKNTEAFF
TGCGCCAGCAGCATACTCTCCGGGACAGGGAAGAACACTGAAGCTTTCTTT
>TRBV28|TRBJ2-7|NA|TRBD1
CASSSNRDRASWVQYF
TGTGCCAGCAGTTCAAACCGGGACAGGGCCTCCTGGGTGCAGTACTTC
>TRBV5-1|TRBJ2-3|NA|TRBD2
CASRRLAEYTDTQYF
TGCGCCAGCAGACGCCTAGCGGAGTACACAGATACGCAGTATTTT
>TRBV19|TRBJ1-1|NA|NA
CASRGIWEGTEAFF
TGTGCCAGTAGGGGGATATGGGAGGGCACTGAAGCTTTCTTT
>TRBV2|TRBJ2-7|NA|TRBD1
CASNLPRGSYEQDF
TGTGCCAGCAATCTCCCCAGGGGGTCCTACGAGCAGGACTTC
>TRBV11-3|TRBJ1-3|NA|NA
CASSLGGGPGNAIYF
TGTGCCAGCAGCTTAGGTGGAGGACCTGGAAACGCCATATATTTT
>TRBV29-1|TRBJ1-2|NA|TRBD1
CSVESRDRGSSYTF
TGCAGCGTTGAAAGTAGGGACAGGGGGAGTAGCTACACCTTC
>TRBV7-2|TRBJ2-7|NA|NA
CASSFAAASSYEQYF
TGTGCCAGCAGCTTCGCAGCGGCAAGCTCCTACGAGCAGTACTTC
>TRBV28|TRBJ2-7|NA|TRBD2
CASSLLARSGADEQYF
TGTGCCAGCAGTTTATTGGCCCGGAGCGGGGCGGACGAGCAGTACTTC
>TRBV19|TRBJ1-4|NA|NA
CASSATGGGGKLFF
TGTGCCAGTAGTGCGACAGGAGGGGGGGGAAAACTGTTTTTT
>TRBV4-2|TRBJ1-1|NA|NA
CASSQRRQMNTEAFF
TGTGCCAGCAGCCAACGGCGGCAGATGAACACTGAAGCTTTCTTT
>TRBV6-5|TRBJ1-1|NA|TRBD1
CASSYLTGGLTEAFF
TGTGCCAGCAGTTACTTGACAGGGGGCCTTACTGAAGCTTTCTTT
>TRBV9|TRBJ1-1|NA|NA
CASSADRNTEAFF
TGTGCCAGCAGCGCGGACAGGAACACTGAAGCTTTCTTT
>TRBV4-2|TRBJ2-1|NA|TRBD1
CASSGQGVGEQFF
TGTGCCAGCAGCGGTCAGGGGGTAGGTGAGCAGTTCTTC
>TRBV7-3|TRBJ2-1|once|TRBD1
CASSSRTGEVVVDNEQFF
TGTGCCAGCAGCTCCCGGACAGGGGAGGTGGTCGTCGACAATGAGCAGTTCTTC
>TRBV5-1|TRBJ1-2|NA|NA
CASSPGLGIYGYTF
TGCGCCAGCAGCCCCGGCCTAGGTATCTATGGCTACACCTTC
>TRBV10-3|TRBJ1-6|once|NA
CAISESGGDGSPLHF
TGTGCCATCAGTGAGTCTGGAGGGGATGGTTCACCCCTCCACTTT
>TRBV18|TRBJ1-1|NA|NA
CASSPILKNTEAFF
TGTGCCAGCTCACCAATACTGAAGAACACTGAAGCTTTCTTT
>TRBV9|TRBJ2-7|once|NA
CASSVDGGLSYEQYF
TGTGCCAGCAGCGTAGACGGCGGCCTTTCCTACGAGCAGTACTTC
>TRBV11-3|TRBJ2-1|NA|NA
CASSLGLADNEQFF
TGTGCCAGCAGCTTAGGCTTAGCGGACAATGAGCAGTTCTTC
>TRBV5-5|TRBJ1-4|NA|NA
CASSQGYTGRERDEKLFF
TGTGCCAGCAGCCAAGGTTACACAGGGCGCGAGAGAGATGAAAAACTGTTTTTT
>TRBV7-8|TRBJ1-2|NA|TRBD1
CASSLQGGAGGYTF
TGTGCCAGCAGCTTACAGGGGGGCGCGGGTGGCTACACCTTC
>TRBV30|TRBJ1-6|NA|NA
CAWNYPSRKDYNSPLHF
TGTGCCTGGAACTATCCATCGAGGAAGGACTATAATTCACCCCTCCACTTT